This TCR beta chain stems from a study of cytotoxic CD8 clonotypes in ibrutinib-treated CLL (dated by TCRdb to the early 2020s). About the study as a whole: In this cohort, over 14 patients were treatment-naive and roughly 10 were relapsed/refractory, while about 18 had unmutated IGHV. Cryopreserved peripheral blood mononuclear cells were obtained prior to treatment, at the time of response, and at either disease progression or sustained remission. On average, each sample had roughly 260,000 productive templates and tens of thousands of productive rearrangements. Of the approximately 86 participants in the trial, roughly 26 had longitudinal samples available. The response samples were drawn at a median of roughly eleven months into treatment, with a range of about 6 to 40 months. Responses were partial in roughly 24 patients and complete in 2; after median approximately 69 months follow-up, around 15 stayed in remission and some twelve progressed. Every remission and progressive disease sample was obtained while ibrutinib was still being received by the patients.

Results the study describes overall, beyond this receptor: At baseline, clonality was higher than in age-matched healthy donors and showed a strong correlation with circulating CD8+ T-cell counts. Public clonotypes were rare and either contracted or stayed stable during treatment, and the rise in clonality at ibrutinib response reflected the expansion of private clonotypes. An increase in clonality was observed at ibrutinib response, with clonality remaining stable during sustained remission and falling back toward baseline at progression. Sustained-remission and progressing patients did not have matched sampling times, and lymph node repertoires were not examined.

The time point tag for this specimen amounts to: approximately 2 years on ibrutinib. For TCR beta library preparation, approximately 2 micrograms of genomic DNA was extracted from cryopreserved PBMCs. Longitudinal blood samples from CLL patients on ibrutinib monotherapy were analyzed using high-throughput TCR beta sequencing. Patients were enrolled in a phase 2 open-label single-center ibrutinib monotherapy trial. The goal of deep resolution MiSeq sequencing was a depth between 1 in 1 million and 1 in 200,000 T cells, and coverage averaged 10x per clonotype. The immunoSEQ hsTCRB Kit was used to generate TCR beta libraries. Per the original workflow: The data were analyzed with ImmunoSEQ Analyzer and ImmunoSEQ Data Assistant, and V, D and J gene assignments followed IMGT definitions. Clonality was computed as one minus normalized Shannon entropy of productive rearrangement frequencies, ranging from 0 to 1. Only overrepresented clonotypes making up at least 0.05% of the repertoire of each patient were included in the public clonotype analysis. About a dozen repertoires from age-matched healthy donors, obtained from immuneACCESS, served as clonality controls. As stored in TCRdb, this immuneACCESS dataset retains in-frame rearrangements with V and J assigned. A fraction of the clones does not appear; measured against another copy, unresolved V genes explain less than half of the discrepancy, and the remainder lacks a known reason. That table is the source of V, J and clone size, and D and trimming were worked out from the DNA. The table for this sample lists some 200,000 clones; 72% of them were counted only once. Under 15% of the sample lies in the top ten.

In regard to this clone: No antigen is known for it. No much larger clone exists at a distance of one base, and base qualities are not known.

Via the germline V gene (reference sequence), CDR1 is MNHEY and CDR2 SMNVEV. From the cysteine through the phenylalanine, the CDR3 covers 14 amino acids. The kept DNA is CDR3 alone, 42 bases in frame from the first base. V has 7 bases trimmed and J has 5 bases trimmed; junction bases matching no gene number 9. The source of this sequence is a human donor with chronic lymphocytic leukemia. The sequencing here drew on PBMCs, taken after 24 months of ibrutinib treatment. This sequence uses TRBV27 and TRBJ2-7; the junction holds 9 bases that match TRBD1. CDR3 loop: CASTTWDRVHEQYF. The bases read TGTGCCAGCACCACCTGGGACAGGGTCCACGAGCAGTACTTC.